This TCR beta chain was identified during a study of blood T cells in healthy people across ages. Sample-barcoded 5' priming and a J-beta primer mix drove a second PCR of roughly 6 to 12 cycles. One entry per CDR3 protein results from TCRdb running MiXCR on the 5' RACE reads. The profile shows more than 650,000 distinct CDR3 sequences, about 20% of them singletons. The germline V gene encodes CDR1 MNHEY and CDR2 SMNVEV (reference sequence). There are 15 residues in the CDR3. Trimming left V 3 bases short and J 2 bases short, with 12 bases between. This sequence originates from a man between 65 and 85 years old in good health. The chain combines TRBV27 with TRBJ2-3; D unresolved. Sequenced input: blood. CDR3 sequence reads: CASSFDRGPTDTQYF. The CDR3 nucleotides read TGTGCCAGCAGTTTCGATAGAGGTCCCACAGATACGCAGTATTTT.